Listed here is a single T cell receptor beta chain. The data are from a study of blood T cell repertoires in COVID-19. Background on the study: Italy, Spain and the United States were the sources of the convalescent and acute COVID-19 samples. PBMCs, B-cell-depleted T cells, or T cells provided the cDNA or gDNA that made up the material.

As handled by the study authors: Reference gene primer amplification gave nucleated cell count estimates. Generated by immunoSEQ multiplex PCR, the TCRdb table keeps only in-frame clones and is missing some. V, J and clone size are those of that table, while D and trimming were read from the DNA. Of approximately 13,000 clones in the sample, 87% were seen once. The CDR3 is 14 amino acids. The germline gives CDR1 SGHTA, CDR2 FQGNSA. Trimming removed 5 bases from V and 9 bases from J; junction bases left unmatched: 11. Sequenced sample: peripheral blood. The sequence was collected from a human donor with active COVID-19. The donor label of this sample is uncertain. V and J are TRBV7-2 and TRBJ2-7; 9 positions agree with TRBD1. The CDR3 nucleotides read TGTGCCAGCAGCCGGGACAGGGTAATAACGACGCAGTACTTC. Its protein product is CASSRDRVITTQYF.